This passage covers 12 T cell receptor beta chains from one sample sequenced in a study of radiation and T cells in renal cell carcinoma. Produced via immunoSEQ multiplex PCR; TCRdb's table is partial and in-frame only. The sample consists of 120,000 or so clones, around 80% of them appearing once. Documented time point: blood 2 weeks post-SBRT. Treatment denoted: 15 Gy SBRT to primary tumor, nephrectomy 4 weeks later. Material: blood, obtained from a patient whose treatment included radiotherapy and nephrectomy. The source of these receptors is a man aged 45 to 65 with renal cell carcinoma.

V and J are TRBV20-1 and TRBJ2-3, with 7 positions matching TRBD2. The germline V gene has CDR1 DFQATT and CDR2 SNEGSKA (reference sequence). The CDR3 runs 11 residues. CDR3 loop: CRGGSADTQYF. In DNA, the CDR3 is TGCAGGGGGGGGAGTGCAGATACGCAGTATTTT.

The rearrangement joins TRBV7-9 to TRBJ2-7; TRBD2 matches at 9 bases. CDR1 and CDR2 (germline): SEHNR, FQNEAQ (reference sequence). The CDR3 is 15 residues long. The V gene end was trimmed by 4 bases and the J gene end by 0 bases; junction bases not matched to a gene: 4. The CDR3 reads CASSSSGGHSYEQYF. CDR3 nucleotides: TGTGCCAGCAGCTCCAGCGGGGGGCACTCCTACGAGCAGTACTTC.

The chain has TRBV9 and TRBJ1-2, with no clear D. CDR1 is SGDLS, CDR2 YYNGEE, per germline. The CDR3 sequence is 14 residues long. Trimming removed 3 bases at V and 3 bases at J, with 12 bases between. In DNA, the CDR3 is TGTGCCAGCAGCGGAGGCCCCCTGGACTATGGCTACACCTTC. Amino acid sequence: CASSGGPLDYGYTF.

CDR3 sequence: CASSRMGNTEAFF. DNA for the CDR3: TGTGCCAGCAGCAGGATGGGGAACACTGAAGCTTTCTTT. V and J are TRBV11-3 and TRBJ1-1, with D unclear. The V end was cut by 5 bases, the J end by 1 base, with 8 bases between. The CDR3 length is 13 residues. Looked up from germline, CDR1 is SGHNT and CDR2 is YENEEA.

The chain links TRBV7-9 to TRBJ1-1; D might be TRBD1 (6 bases). Between the trimmed V and J ends, which lost 3 bases and 7 bases, there was a span of 21 bases. In germline, CDR1 is SEHNR, CDR2 FQNEAQ (reference sequence). This CDR3 has 16 residues. This CDR3 is CASSFPGQGPSLEAFF. CDR3 sequence (DNA): TGTGCCAGCAGCTTTCCAGGGCAGGGGCCTAGTCTTGAAGCTTTCTTT.

This chain uses TRBV5-1 with TRBJ2-3; TRBD2 agrees at 7 bases. Losses at the gene ends were 0 bases for V and 3 bases for J; bases not matched to a gene: 1. The CDR3 has 14 amino acids. Germline V gene data show CDR1 as SGHRS and CDR2 as YFSETQ. The CDR3 DNA reads as TGCGCCAGCAGCTTGGGGGGACTAACAGATACGCAGTATTTT. As protein: CASSLGGLTDTQYF.

The chain recombines TRBV4-2 with TRBJ2-2; weak D call: TRBD1 (6 bases). CDR1 and CDR2 from the germline V gene are LGHNA and YNFKEQ. Trimming shortened V by 0 bases and J by 7 bases, and 15 bases separated the two germline ends. The CDR3 extends over 16 amino acids. The CDR3 DNA reads as TGTGCCAGCAGCCAAGACCAACCCCCCAGGGGCGGGGAGCTGTTTTTT. Amino acids: CASSQDQPPRGGELFF.

Only a few counts were recorded for this clone. The CDR3 region is CARTVYEQYF. The CDR3 nucleotides read TGCGCCAGGACAGTCTACGAGCAGTACTTC. This chain connects TRBV23-1 to TRBJ2-7; maybe TRBD1 (5 bases). TRBV23-1 is noted as an ORF with a role that remains uncertain. The V gene lost 9 bases and the J gene lost 3 bases, with 6 bases spanning the gap. There are 10 residues in the CDR3.

This rearrangement joins TRBV14 to TRBJ1-1; TRBD1 might be the D (5 bases). V lost 3 bases, J lost 7 bases, and 15 bases lay in between. This CDR3 contains 14 residues. CDR1 is SGHDN, CDR2 FVKESK, per germline. CDR3: CASSQPGPGVEAFF. The DNA of the CDR3 is TGTGCCAGCAGCCAGCCGGGACCTGGGGTTGAAGCTTTCTTT. The entire variable domain, with the rest obtained from reference TRBV14 and TRBJ1-1, is as follows: EAGVTQFPSHSVIEKGQTVTLRCDPISGHDNLYWYRRVMGKEIKFLLHFVKESKQDESGMPNNRFLAERTGGTYSTLKVQPAELEDSGVYFCASSQPGPGVEAFFGQGTRLTVV.

CDR3 in amino acids: CASSLVVAAGGELFF. The DNA for the CDR3 is TGTGCCAGCAGCTTAGTGGTGGCCGCGGGGGGGGAGCTGTTTTTT. The chain is built from TRBV11-3 and TRBJ2-2; D perhaps matches TRBD2 (6 bases). The CDR3 is made up of 15 amino acids. Germline CDR1 SGHNT, CDR2 YENEEA. V gave up 1 base and J gave up 8 bases, with 14 bases separating them.

The J gene is TRBJ1-3, the V gene TRBV28; D gene uncertain. Germline V gene data show CDR1 as MDHEN and CDR2 as SYDVKM. The CDR3 spans 17 residues. Trimming left V 6 bases short and J 0 bases short, with 18 bases between. CDR3 bases: TGTGCCAGCAGCCCGAACTACCTCGGAAGCTCTGGAAACACCATATATTTT. It codes for CASSPNYLGSSGNTIYF. Supplemented by reference TRBV28 and TRBJ1-3, the full variable domain reads DVKVTQSSRYLVKRTGEKVFLECVQDMDHENMFWYRQDPGLGLRLIYFSYDVKMKEKGDIPEGYSVSREKKERFSLILESASTNQTSMYLCASSPNYLGSSGNTIYFGEGSWLTVV.

This chain links TRBV19 with TRBJ1-1, with a possible D match to TRBD1 (5 bases). The V gene's germline CDR1 is LNHDA and CDR2 SQIVND (reference sequence). The V and J ends lost 2 bases and 4 bases respectively, with 14 bases between them. This CDR3 has 15 residues. CDR3 amino acids: CASSIRGAVGTEAFF. The CDR3 nucleotides are TGTGCCAGTAGTATACGTGGGGCGGTCGGCACTGAAGCTTTCTTT.